One sample yielded the 30 T cell receptor beta chains listed below, sequenced in a study of cytomegalovirus exposure and HLA in healthy donors (dated by TCRdb to 2015 to 2018). Library preparation was by the immunoSEQ multiplex PCR assay. For the multiplex PCR, a mixture combining 60 forward primers for TCR Vbeta segments and 13 reverse primers for TCR Jbeta segments was used. TCRdb carries this immuneACCESS record with in-frame sequences only. Its versions omit some clonotypes, under half of them owing to an unresolved V gene in the studies checked, with the rest unexplained. The sample includes roughly 160,000 clones, with almost 85% observed a single time. Clones ranked in the top ten supply roughly 1% of the sample. The sequenced sample was PBMCs. Receptor source: a man between 25 and 39 years old in good health and CMV-seronegative.

The chain recombines TRBV5-4 with TRBJ2-3, with TRBD2 matching over 10 bases. The CDR3 spans 15 residues. The V and J ends lost 5 bases and 6 bases, in that order; junction bases with no gene match: 9. CDR1 is SGHNT and CDR2 is YYREEE in the germline V gene (reference sequence). This chain's CDR3 is CASSPYSGGSDTQYF. The CDR3 DNA sequence: TGTGCCAGCAGTCCTTATAGCGGGGGGTCGGATACGCAGTATTTT.

This rearrangement joins TRBV29-1 to TRBJ1-2; TRBD1 matches at 8 bases. The length of the CDR3 is 12 residues. Germline CDR1 and CDR2: SQVTM and ANQGSEA. This chain's CDR3 is CGSLQGESGYTF. The CDR3 DNA is TGCGGATCTCTACAGGGGGAATCAGGCTACACCTTC.

This rearrangement joins TRBV5-4 to TRBJ1-1, with D maybe TRBD1 (6 bases). Germline loops: CDR1 SGHNT, CDR2 YYREEE (reference sequence). The V end lost 6 bases, the J end lost 1 base, and 19 bases lay between the germline ends. The CDR3 extends over 16 amino acids. CDR3 protein: CASISTGGAGNTEAFF. The CDR3 DNA reads as TGTGCCAGCATATCTACGGGGGGCGCCGGGAACACTGAAGCTTTCTTT.

This clone occurred a few times. The chain uses TRBV30 and TRBJ1-2; the match to TRBD1 covers 11 bases. The CDR3 spans 15 residues. The germline V gene has CDR1 GTSNPN and CDR2 SVGIG (reference sequence). V was pared by 4 bases and J by 2 bases, with 6 bases of the junction left unmatched. The chain's CDR3 is CAWTDRGRLNYGYTF. The DNA for the CDR3 is TGTGCCTGGACGGACAGGGGGCGATTAAACTATGGCTACACCTTC.

The chain recombines TRBV9 with TRBJ1-1; D is perhaps TRBD1 (5 bases). This CDR3 is built from 14 residues. Per germline, CDR1 SGDLS and CDR2 YYNGEE. V was cut by 2 bases and J by 4 bases, with 12 bases left in between. The CDR3 here is CASSVFSGGTEAFF. CDR3 nucleotide sequence: TGTGCCAGCAGCGTTTTTTCCGGGGGCACTGAAGCTTTCTTT.

Only a few counts were recorded for this clone. The genes are TRBV6-1 and TRBJ1-3; tentative D call: TRBD1 (5 bases). V lost 6 bases and J 2 bases, leaving 11 bases between the germline ends. Germline V gene sequence: CDR1 MNHNS, CDR2 SASEGT. The CDR3 consists of 14 residues. This CDR3 reads CASSLDNPGNTIYF. In DNA form, the CDR3 reads TGTGCCAGCAGCCTGGACAATCCTGGAAACACCATATATTTT.

The chain has TRBV5-5 and TRBJ1-5, with D tentatively TRBD1 (5 bases). V dropped 5 bases and J dropped 6 bases, with 15 bases sitting between them. The CDR3 length is 14 residues. Germline V gives CDR1 SGHKS, CDR2 YYEKEE (reference sequence). Written as DNA, the CDR3 is TGTGCCAGCAGTCTGGGGACTGTCGGTCAGCCCCAGCATTTT. Residues: CASSLGTVGQPQHF. The whole variable domain, remainder taken from reference TRBV5-5 and TRBJ1-5, is DAGVTQSPTHLIKTRGQQVTLRCSPISGHKSVSWYQQVLGQGPQFIFQYYEKEERGRGNFPDRFSARQFPNYSSELNVNALLLGDSALYLCASSLGTVGQPQHFGDGTRLSIL.

The rearrangement links TRBV6-1 to TRBJ1-4; weak D call: TRBD1 (5 bases). Germline V gene sequence: CDR1 MNHNS, CDR2 SASEGT. The ends were cut back, 6 bases at V and 0 bases at J, with 5 bases in the middle. The CDR3 is 13 residues long. The CDR3 reads CASSRATNEKLFF. CDR3 DNA sequence: TGTGCCAGCAGCAGGGCAACTAATGAAAAACTGTTTTTT.

This clone was detected only a few times. The chain combines TRBV6-5 with TRBJ1-3, with a tentative D call TRBD1 (5 bases). The V and J ends lost 6 bases and 2 bases respectively, with 11 bases between them. From germline, CDR1 is MNHEY and CDR2 SVGAGI. The CDR3 runs 14 residues. Here the CDR3 DNA reads TGTGCCAGCAGCCTGGACAATCCTGGAAACACCATATATTTT. This sequence encodes CASSLDNPGNTIYF.

This rearrangement joins TRBV7-3 to TRBJ2-7, with 8 bases aligning to TRBD2. This CDR3 has 13 residues. The V gene end was trimmed by 5 bases and the J gene end by 3 bases; junction bases not matched to a gene: 3. Looked up from germline, CDR1 is SGHTA and CDR2 is FQGTGA. The CDR3 spells CASSQGLGYEQYF. In DNA form, the CDR3 reads TGTGCCAGCAGCCAGGGACTAGGCTACGAGCAGTACTTC. The full variable domain, completed using reference TRBV7-3 and TRBJ2-7, is GAGVSQTPSNKVTEKGKYVELRCDPISGHTALYWYRQSLGQGPEFLIYFQGTGAADDSGLPNDRFFAVRPEGSVSTLKIQRTERGDSAVYLCASSQGLGYEQYFGPGTRLTVT.

The V and J genes are TRBV11-3 and TRBJ2-3; D may be TRBD2 (5 bases). The CDR3 is 14 residues long. V lost 5 bases to trimming and J lost 4 bases, with 13 bases between them. CDR1 and CDR2 (germline): SGHNT, YENEEA. CDR3 sequence reads: CASSPTSFADTQYF. DNA for the CDR3: TGTGCCAGCAGCCCAACTAGTTTCGCAGATACGCAGTATTTT.

This sequence joins TRBV6-6 and TRBJ2-1, with 9 bases lining up with TRBD2. CDR1 and CDR2 from the germline V gene are MNHNY and SVGAGI (reference sequence). The CDR3 has 14 residues. Germline trimming cut 5 bases from V and 6 bases from J; bases unmatched to any gene: 5. The CDR3 region is CASSTGTSRNEQFF. The CDR3 coding sequence is TGTGCCAGCAGTACCGGGACTAGCCGCAATGAGCAGTTCTTC.

This rearrangement joins TRBV27 to TRBJ1-5; no clear D. The CDR3 extends over 14 amino acids. Per the germline V gene, CDR1 is MNHEY and CDR2 is SMNVEV (reference sequence). Trimming pared 0 bases from V and 9 bases from J, leaving 12 bases between. In DNA, the CDR3 is TGTGCCAGCAGTTTATCGGGGAGGTTGCGGCCCCAGCATTTT. Translation: CASSLSGRLRPQHF.

Only one count was recorded for this clone. The sample has other DNA sequences that encode this CDR3 too. The chain employs TRBV27 and TRBJ1-6, with 7 bases matching TRBD1. V was clipped by 6 bases and J by 4 bases; unmatched bases: 6. Per germline, CDR1 MNHEY and CDR2 SMNVEV (reference sequence). The CDR3 extends over 15 amino acids. In DNA, the CDR3 is TGTGCCAGCAGGCCCGGGACAGCGTATAATTCACCCCTCCACTTT. Protein product: CASRPGTAYNSPLHF.

This clone was counted once. The rearrangement uses TRBV7-2 and TRBJ1-2, with 7 positions matching TRBD1. With 3 bases clipped from V and 6 bases from J, the junction kept 4 bases outside the gene matches. The CDR3 has 13 residues. Germline CDR1 reads SGHTA; CDR2 reads FQGNSA. The DNA of the CDR3 is TGTGCCAGCAGCTTGGACAGGCTCAATGGCTACACCTTC. Amino acid sequence: CASSLDRLNGYTF.

V usage is TRBV7-2 and J usage is TRBJ1-2; possible D gene TRBD1, 6 bases. Trimming took 5 bases from V and 4 from J, leaving 11 bases between them. The CDR3 extends over 13 amino acids. Looked up from germline, CDR1 is SGHTA and CDR2 is FQGNSA. CDR3 amino acids: CASSPRTAYGYTF. The CDR3 DNA follows: TGTGCCAGCAGCCCCAGGACAGCCTATGGCTACACCTTC. The variable domain in full, with the rest retrieved from reference TRBV7-2 and TRBJ1-2, is GAGVSQSPSNKVTEKGKDVELRCDPISGHTALYWYRQSLGQGLEFLIYFQGNSAPDKSGLPSDRFSAERTGGSVSTLTIQRTQQEDSAVYLCASSPRTAYGYTFGSGTRLTVV.

This chain connects TRBV30 to TRBJ2-1; 12 bases line up with TRBD2. With 4 bases clipped from V and 6 bases from J, the junction kept 13 bases outside the gene matches. Germline V gene lookup returns CDR1 GTSNPN and CDR2 SVGIG (reference sequence). The CDR3 runs to 17 residues. In DNA, the CDR3 is TGTGCCTGGAAAAGGAAATTACTAGCGGGAGGAAGCAATGAGCAGTTCTTC. Its protein product is CAWKRKLLAGGSNEQFF.

The chain links TRBV27 to TRBJ1-1, with D uncertain. V lost 5 bases and J 0 bases, leaving 13 bases between the germline ends. Looked up from germline, CDR1 is MNHEY and CDR2 is SMNVEV (reference sequence). The CDR3 covers 15 residues. The CDR3 region is CASSPIPHVNTEAFF. CDR3 nucleotide sequence: TGTGCCAGCAGTCCCATTCCCCATGTGAACACTGAAGCTTTCTTT.

This clone was recorded only once. This rearrangement joins TRBV9 to TRBJ2-6; the match to TRBD1 covers 8 bases. The CDR3 has 20 amino acids. The germline V gene encodes CDR1 SGDLS and CDR2 YYNGEE. Trimming took 0 bases from V and 4 from J; bases not matched to a gene: 15. In DNA, the CDR3 is TGTGCCAGCAGCGTAGAGAGGAGGGGACAGGCCCTCAGAGGGGCCAACGTCCTGACTTTC. Its translation: CASSVERRGQALRGANVLTF.

The genes are TRBV11-1 and TRBJ2-3; D perhaps matches TRBD2 (7 bases). Per the germline V gene, CDR1 is SGHAT and CDR2 is FQDESV (reference sequence). The CDR3 contains 15 residues. Trimming removed 4 bases at V and 2 bases at J, with 13 bases between. This CDR3 reads CASSSRAGHTDTQYF. The CDR3 DNA is TGTGCCAGCAGCTCACGAGCGGGACACACAGATACGCAGTATTTT.

This chain joins TRBV11-2 and TRBJ1-4, with D perhaps TRBD1 (6 bases). The CDR3 contains 15 residues. Deletions cut 4 bases from V and 6 bases from J, with 15 bases between. Germline assignment: CDR1 SGHAT and CDR2 FQNNGV. This chain's CDR3 is CASSSDFEGDEKLFF. As DNA, the CDR3 is TGTGCCAGCAGCTCTGACTTCGAGGGGGATGAAAAACTGTTTTTT. Full variable domain (outside the CDR3, taken from reference TRBV11-2 and TRBJ1-4): EAGVAQSPRYKIIEKRQSVAFWCNPISGHATLYWYQQILGQGPKLLIQFQNNGVVDDSQLPKDRFSAERLKGVDSTLKIQPAKLEDSAVYLCASSSDFEGDEKLFFGSGTQLSVL.

The CDR3 spells CASSLAWQTTGDTIYF. Here the CDR3 DNA reads TGCGCCAGCAGCTTGGCTTGGCAGACAACGGGAGACACCATATATTTT. The J gene is TRBJ1-3, the V gene TRBV5-1; D gene uncertain. The CDR3 extends over 16 amino acids. Germline CDR1 is SGHRS and CDR2 is YFSETQ. Deletions cut 0 bases from V and 8 bases from J, with 18 bases between. The entire variable domain, with the rest obtained from reference TRBV5-1 and TRBJ1-3, is as follows: KAGVTQTPRYLIKTRGQQVTLSCSPISGHRSVSWYQQTPGQGLQFLFEYFSETQRNKGNFPGRFSGRQFSNSRSEMNVSTLELGDSALYLCASSLAWQTTGDTIYFGEGSWLTVV.

This clone was detected only a few times. The chain joins TRBV27 to TRBJ1-5; the D gene is possibly TRBD1 (5 bases). The CDR3 contains 16 residues. Germline V CDR1 and CDR2: MNHEY, SMNVEV (reference sequence). V was shortened by 5 bases and J by 3 bases, with 17 bases between the two germline ends. CDR3 sequence: CASSGLGGGSNQPQHF. The DNA of the CDR3 is TGTGCCAGCAGTGGACTTGGCGGGGGTTCCAATCAGCCCCAGCATTTT.

The V gene is TRBV5-5, the J gene TRBJ2-7; tentative D call: TRBD2 (5 bases). Per the germline V gene, CDR1 is SGHKS and CDR2 is YYEKEE (reference sequence). The V end lost 6 bases, the J end lost 2 bases, and 27 bases lay between the germline ends. This CDR3 spans 18 amino acids. This chain's CDR3 is CASTFKSWQGPEAYEQYF. The DNA of the CDR3 is TGTGCCAGCACCTTTAAGAGTTGGCAAGGCCCGGAGGCCTACGAGCAGTACTTC. The entire variable domain, with the rest obtained from reference TRBV5-5 and TRBJ2-7, is as follows: DAGVTQSPTHLIKTRGQQVTLRCSPISGHKSVSWYQQVLGQGPQFIFQYYEKEERGRGNFPDRFSARQFPNYSSELNVNALLLGDSALYLCASTFKSWQGPEAYEQYFGPGTRLTVT.

This chain connects TRBV5-1 to TRBJ2-2; D is perhaps TRBD2 (5 bases). CDR1 SGHRS and CDR2 YFSETQ come from the germline V gene. Trimming left V 5 bases short and J 4 bases short, with 21 bases between. CDR3 length equals 17 residues. The CDR3 bases are TGCGCCAGCAGTCCAGGCTCGGGTCTAGGAGGCACCGGGGAGCTGTTTTTT. Protein: CASSPGSGLGGTGELFF.

This chain connects TRBV4-3 to TRBJ2-1, with 10 bases fitting TRBD1. Germline V gene sequence: CDR1 LGHNA, CDR2 YSLEER. V shed 4 bases and J 5 bases; nucleotides not matched to a gene: 11. CDR3 size: 17 residues. The CDR3 loop reads CASSLRQGALGNNEQFF. CDR3 sequence (DNA): TGCGCCAGCAGCCTCCGACAGGGGGCGTTAGGTAACAATGAGCAGTTCTTC.

V usage is TRBV4-2 and J usage is TRBJ2-3; TRBD1 matches 8 bases. After removal of 4 bases from V and 3 bases from J, the junction contained 9 bases not matched to a gene. This CDR3 region has 16 residues. Germline V gives CDR1 LGHNA, CDR2 YNFKEQ. CDR3 in amino acids: CASSRTGQGQTDTQYF. The CDR3 nucleotides read TGTGCCAGCAGCCGGACAGGACAGGGACAAACAGATACGCAGTATTTT.

This clone has just one count. This sequence joins TRBV2 and TRBJ2-1, with unresolved D. Trimming removed 3 bases from V and 4 bases from J, with 13 bases in between. The CDR3 spans 15 residues. Germline V gives CDR1 SNHLY, CDR2 FYNNEI. This CDR3 reads CASSDRSIPYNEQFF. CDR3 DNA sequence: TGTGCCAGCAGTGACAGATCCATCCCATACAATGAGCAGTTCTTC.

A single count supports this clone. This chain joins TRBV7-8 and TRBJ2-2; tentative D call: TRBD2 (7 bases). Deletions cut 7 bases from V and 4 bases from J, with 19 bases between. The germline V gene encodes CDR1 SGHVS and CDR2 FQNEAQ. The CDR3 contains 16 residues. CDR3 residues: CASTRGGAGVTGELFF. CDR3 DNA: TGTGCCAGCACCCGTGGGGGGGCCGGTGTCACCGGGGAGCTGTTTTTT.

This sequence joins TRBV20-1 and TRBJ2-5, with D maybe TRBD2 (5 bases). V lost 6 bases, J lost 6 bases, and 11 bases lay in between. From germline, CDR1 is DFQATT and CDR2 SNEGSKA (reference sequence). The CDR3 spans 11 residues. The CDR3 coding sequence is TGCAGTGCGACCGAGGGAAAGACCCAGTACTTC. This translates into CSATEGKTQYF.